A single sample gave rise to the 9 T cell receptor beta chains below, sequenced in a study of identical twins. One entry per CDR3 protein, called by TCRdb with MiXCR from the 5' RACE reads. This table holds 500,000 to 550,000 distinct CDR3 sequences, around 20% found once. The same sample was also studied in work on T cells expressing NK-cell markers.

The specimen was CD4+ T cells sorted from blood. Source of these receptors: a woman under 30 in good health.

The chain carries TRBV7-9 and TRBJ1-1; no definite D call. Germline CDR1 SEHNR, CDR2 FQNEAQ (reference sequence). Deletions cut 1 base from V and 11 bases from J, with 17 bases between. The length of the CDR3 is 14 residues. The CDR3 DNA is TGTGCCAGCAGCTTAGGGGGTGGGCAGCCAAGGGCTTTCTTT. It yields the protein CASSLGGGQPRAFF.

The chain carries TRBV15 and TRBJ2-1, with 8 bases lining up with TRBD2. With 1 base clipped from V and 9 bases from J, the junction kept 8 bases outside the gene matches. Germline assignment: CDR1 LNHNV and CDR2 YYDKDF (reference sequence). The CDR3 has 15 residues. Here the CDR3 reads CATSRGPGGPAEQFF. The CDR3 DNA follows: TGTGCCACCAGCAGAGGACCGGGAGGGCCTGCTGAGCAGTTCTTC. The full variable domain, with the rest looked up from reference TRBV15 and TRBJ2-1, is DAMVIQNPRYQVTQFGKPVTLSCSQTLNHNVMYWYQQKSSQAPKLLFHYYDKDFNNEADTPDNFQSRRPNTSFCFLDIRSPGLGDTAMYLCATSRGPGGPAEQFFGPGTRLTVL.

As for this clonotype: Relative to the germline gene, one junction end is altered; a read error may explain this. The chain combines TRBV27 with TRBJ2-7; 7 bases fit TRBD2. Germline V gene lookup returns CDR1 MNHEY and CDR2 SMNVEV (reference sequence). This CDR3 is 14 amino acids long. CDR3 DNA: TGTGCCAGCAGTGCGGGACTATATTCCTCCGAGCAGTACTTC. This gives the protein CASSAGLYSSEQYF.

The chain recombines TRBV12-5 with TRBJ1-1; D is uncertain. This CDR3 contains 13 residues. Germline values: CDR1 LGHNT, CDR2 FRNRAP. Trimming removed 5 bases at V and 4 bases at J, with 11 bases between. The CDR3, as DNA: TGTGCTAGTGGTCTTAACCGGGTCACTGAAGCTTTCTTT. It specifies CASGLNRVTEAFF.

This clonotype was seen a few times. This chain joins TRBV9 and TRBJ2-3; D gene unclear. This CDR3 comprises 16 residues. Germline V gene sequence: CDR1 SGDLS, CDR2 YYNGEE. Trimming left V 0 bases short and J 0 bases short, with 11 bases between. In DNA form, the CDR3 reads TGTGCCAGCAGCGTAGGAGGCGGACGCAGCACAGATACGCAGTATTTT. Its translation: CASSVGGGRSTDTQYF.

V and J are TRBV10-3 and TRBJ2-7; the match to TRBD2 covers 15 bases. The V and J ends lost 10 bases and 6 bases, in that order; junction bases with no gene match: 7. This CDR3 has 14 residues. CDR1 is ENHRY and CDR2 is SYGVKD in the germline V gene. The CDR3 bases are TGTGCCACTGGACTAGCGGGGGGGCGTGGCGAGCAGTACTTC. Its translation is CATGLAGGRGEQYF.

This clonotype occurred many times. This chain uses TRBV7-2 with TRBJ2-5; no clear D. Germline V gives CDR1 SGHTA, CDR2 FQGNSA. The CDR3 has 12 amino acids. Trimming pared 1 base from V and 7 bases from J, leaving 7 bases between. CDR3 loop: CASSLGPGTQYF. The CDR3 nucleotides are TGTGCCAGCAGCTTAGGCCCCGGGACCCAGTACTTC.

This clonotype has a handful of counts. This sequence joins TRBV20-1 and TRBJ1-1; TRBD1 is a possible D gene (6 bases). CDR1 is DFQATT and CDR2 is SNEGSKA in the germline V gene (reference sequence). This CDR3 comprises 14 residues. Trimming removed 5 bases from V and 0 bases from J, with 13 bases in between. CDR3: CSAGRGQLNTEAFF. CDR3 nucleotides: TGCAGTGCTGGTCGGGGGCAGTTGAACACTGAAGCTTTCTTT.

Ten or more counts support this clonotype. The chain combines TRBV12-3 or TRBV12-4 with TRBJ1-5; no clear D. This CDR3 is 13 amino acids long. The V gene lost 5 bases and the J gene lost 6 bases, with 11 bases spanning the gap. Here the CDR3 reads CASSPRQSQPQHF. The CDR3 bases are TGTGCCAGCAGTCCTCGGCAGTCTCAGCCCCAGCATTTT.